The 15 T cell receptor beta chains presented below share a single source sample, sequenced in a study. MiXCR was run by TCRdb on the 5' RACE reads, yielding one entry per CDR3 protein. The profile covers around 44,000 distinct CDR3 sequences, with approximately 30% appearing a single time and just over 4% taken by the ten largest. Sequenced material: tumor-infiltrating memory CD4+ T cells sorted from the breast tumor. Sample subset: memory CD4+ T cells, CD4+CD45RO+CD25-. The receptors originated from a female donor with breast cancer.

The chain recombines TRBV20-1 with TRBJ2-7, with 14 positions matching TRBD2. The germline gives CDR1 DFQATT, CDR2 SNEGSKA (reference sequence). The CDR3 covers 16 residues. V gave up 5 bases and J gave up 7 bases; unmatched junction bases: 13. The CDR3 region is CSAPGTSGSLSREQYF. In DNA form, the CDR3 reads TGCAGTGCTCCCGGGACTAGCGGGAGCCTGTCTAGGGAGCAGTACTTC.

The CDR3 region has the DNA TGCGCCAGCAGCTTGATGGGGGCCCAAACTAATGAGCAGTTCTTC. Residues: CASSLMGAQTNEQFF. The chain has TRBV5-1 and TRBJ2-1, with a tentative D call TRBD1 (6 bases). V gave up 1 base and J gave up 7 bases, with 15 bases separating them. This CDR3 spans 15 amino acids. CDR1 is SGHRS and CDR2 is YFSETQ in the germline V gene.

This clonotype was found a few times. This sequence joins TRBV5-1 and TRBJ2-5; D is uncertain. Germline loops: CDR1 SGHRS, CDR2 YFSETQ. The V end was cut by 0 bases, the J end by 0 bases, with 6 bases between. The length of the CDR3 is 14 residues. CDR3 nucleotide sequence: TGCGCCAGCAGCTTGGGTGGGTACCAAGAGACCCAGTACTTC. Protein: CASSLGGYQETQYF.

The sample holds a few counts of this clonotype. This chain connects TRBV12-3 or TRBV12-4 to TRBJ2-5; D is unresolved. Trimming pared 4 bases from V and 2 bases from J, leaving 14 bases between. The CDR3 totals 15 residues. The CDR3 DNA sequence: TGTGCCAGCAGTTCTTCAGGCGTGGTTCAAGAGACCCAGTACTTC. It is translated as CASSSSGVVQETQYF.

Notes on this clonotype: Mismatch with germline at one junction end may stem from a read error. The chain couples TRBV7-3 to TRBJ1-6; no reliable D call. Germline V gene lookup returns CDR1 SGHTA and CDR2 FQGTGA. The length of the CDR3 is 13 residues. The CDR3 coding sequence is TGTGCCAGCAGTCCAGACTATTATTCACCCCTCCACTTT. Amino acids: CASSPDYYSPLHF.

This clonotype occurred many times. This rearrangement joins TRBV20-1 to TRBJ2-1; possible D gene TRBD2, 5 bases. Deletions cut 3 bases from V and 6 bases from J, with 21 bases between. CDR3 size: 16 residues. Germline loops: CDR1 DFQATT, CDR2 SNEGSKA (reference sequence). CDR3 coding DNA: TGCAGTGCTAGGGGAAATGGTCGGGGTAGAGGCAATGAGCAGTTCTTC. Amino acids: CSARGNGRGRGNEQFF.

In this sample, this clonotype turned up a few times. The chain carries TRBV5-1 and TRBJ2-6; no clear D gene. The V end was cut by 5 bases, the J end by 0 bases, with 15 bases between. The length of the CDR3 is 17 residues. Germline-derived CDR1 and CDR2 are SGHRS and YFSETQ. CDR3 nucleotide sequence: TGCGCCAGCAGTCCCGGTGGCACCAGCTCTGGGGCCAACGTCCTGACTTTC. Protein sequence: CASSPGGTSSGANVLTF.

This clonotype was recorded only once. The J gene is TRBJ2-2, the V gene TRBV6-1, with D perhaps TRBD1 (6 bases). The ends were cut back, 6 bases at V and 5 bases at J, with 13 bases in the middle. Germline V gene lookup returns CDR1 MNHNS and CDR2 SASEGT. The CDR3 extends over 14 amino acids. CDR3 coding DNA: TGTGCCAGCAGATCGACAGGTCGTACCGGGGAGCTGTTTTTT. It is translated as CASRSTGRTGELFF.

This clonotype was recorded a few times. The chain employs TRBV7-3 and TRBJ2-7; 8 bases align to TRBD1. Germline CDR1 SGHTA, CDR2 FQGTGA. Unmatched junction bases numbered 3, after V lost 5 bases and J lost 3 bases. CDR3 length: 13 amino acids. CDR3 bases: TGTGCCAGCAGCGGCGACAGGGGCTACGAGCAGTACTTC. Residues: CASSGDRGYEQYF.

This clonotype was recorded at least ten times. This rearrangement joins TRBV5-1 to TRBJ1-6, with 10 bases identical to TRBD1. Trimming took 4 bases from V and 7 from J; bases not matched to a gene: 8. CDR3 size: 16 residues. Germline-derived CDR1 and CDR2 are SGHRS and YFSETQ. The CDR3 loop reads CASSHRDRGRNSPLHF. The CDR3 region has the DNA TGCGCCAGCAGCCACCGGGACAGGGGAAGGAATTCACCCCTCCACTTT.

The rearrangement joins TRBV27 to TRBJ1-4; weak D call: TRBD1 (6 bases). The CDR3 is made up of 15 amino acids. V was shortened by 2 bases and J by 4 bases, with 11 bases between the two germline ends. CDR1 and CDR2 from the germline V gene are MNHEY and SMNVEV (reference sequence). The CDR3 protein is CASSLQGYGNEKLFF. DNA of the CDR3: TGTGCCAGCAGTTTACAGGGGTACGGTAATGAAAAACTGTTTTTT.

The V and J genes are TRBV4-1 and TRBJ2-4, with D unclear. Trimming shortened V by 1 base and J by 9 bases, and 16 bases separated the two germline ends. This CDR3 contains 15 residues. CDR1 is MGHRA and CDR2 is YSYEKL in the germline V gene. CDR3 nucleotide sequence: TGCGCCAGCAGCCAAGTTACGGACCATACGGGCATTCAGTACTTC. It translates to CASSQVTDHTGIQYF.

About this clonotype: At one of its ends the junction is not consistent with the germline gene, which may arise from a read error. The chain recombines TRBV29-1 with TRBJ2-2; D could derive from TRBD1 or TRBD2 (5 bases each). The CDR3 has 15 amino acids. Germline-derived CDR1 and CDR2 are SQVTM and ANQGSEA. The CDR3 nucleotides read TGCAGCGTTGAACCGGCAGGGCGACCCACCGGGGAGCTGATTTTT. Amino acid sequence: CSVEPAGRPTGELIF.

In regard to this clonotype: This is likely a read error, given that the CDR3 carries no conserved phenylalanine or tryptophan at its end. This chain joins TRBV6-6 and TRBJ1-2; unclear D gene. This CDR3 has 12 residues. Trimming cost V 11 bases and J 1 base, with 11 bases left between them. CDR1 is MNHNY, CDR2 SVGAGI, per germline (reference sequence). The CDR3 DNA is TGTGCCGCCGCCCCCGATAACTATGGCTACACCCTC. Translation gives CAAAPDNYGYTL.

This clonotype has at least ten counts. This chain uses TRBV4-1 with TRBJ2-5; 8 bases agree with TRBD2. From germline, CDR1 is MGHRA and CDR2 YSYEKL. Trimming at V came to 1 base and at J to 2 bases, leaving 6 bases not matched to a gene. This CDR3 has 16 residues. The CDR3 reads CASSQGAGGWQETQYF. In DNA, the CDR3 is TGCGCCAGCAGCCAAGGGGCGGGGGGATGGCAAGAGACCCAGTACTTC.